Below are 18 T cell receptor beta chains sequenced from a single sample in a study of Ad26.COV2.S vaccination and SARS-CoV-2 variants. Method: immunoSEQ multiplex PCR; TCRdb's copy keeps in-frame clones and lacks some. This sample yields roughly 240,000 clones, of which approximately 90% are seen a single time; about 10% belongs to the top ten. The treatment: roughly 19 received Ad26.COV2.S at low or high dose, single or two shots; roughly five received placebo; per-sample allocation not given. Vaccine and placebo recipients were sampled on day 63 after the first injection. The sequenced sample was peripheral blood, obtained in a trial of Ad26.COV2.S vaccine versus placebo. These receptors were collected from a person aged 18-60 years who received the Ad26.COV2.S COVID-19 vaccine or a placebo.

This clone was seen a handful of times. The genes are TRBV19 and TRBJ1-4; 7 bases are shared with TRBD1. The CDR3 extends over 15 amino acids. With 7 bases clipped from V and 5 bases from J, the junction kept 10 bases outside the gene matches. Germline V gives CDR1 LNHDA, CDR2 SQIVND (reference sequence). CDR3 in DNA: TGTGCCAGTACCCCGGGACAGTATAAAAATGAAAAACTGTTTTTT. It translates to CASTPGQYKNEKLFF.

The chain links TRBV7-6 to TRBJ2-1, with D possibly being TRBD1 or TRBD2 (6 bases each). The V gene's germline CDR1 is SGHVS and CDR2 FNYEAQ. The V and J ends lost 3 bases and 7 bases respectively, with 16 bases between them. This CDR3 has 15 residues. DNA of the CDR3: TGTGCCAGCAGCTTTTCTAGGGGGGACGGGAATGAGCAGTTCTTC. Its translation: CASSFSRGDGNEQFF.

CDR3 in amino acids: CASSLRGRSGDPYEQYF. The CDR3 DNA follows: TGTGCCAGCAGCTTAAGGGGCCGAAGCGGGGATCCCTACGAGCAGTACTTC. The chain carries TRBV7-8 and TRBJ2-7; 7 positions match TRBD2. The CDR3 covers 17 residues. V trimming: 2 bases; J trimming: 2 bases; junction bases outside the gene matches: 12. Germline CDR1 is SGHVS and CDR2 is FQNEAQ.

The chain employs TRBV30 and TRBJ1-6; maybe TRBD1 (5 bases). The CDR3 is 16 residues long. Germline CDR1 is GTSNPN and CDR2 is SVGIG (reference sequence). The V end lost 1 base, the J end lost 0 bases, and 10 bases lay between the germline ends. The CDR3: CAWSDRQSSYNSPLHF. The CDR3 nucleotides read TGTGCCTGGAGTGATAGACAGAGCTCCTATAATTCACCCCTCCACTTT.

This chain links TRBV4-3 with TRBJ2-7; 7 bases are a match to TRBD1. Germline V gene lookup returns CDR1 LGHNA and CDR2 YSLEER. J gave up 4 bases and V 1 base, and 7 bases lay outside the gene matches. This CDR3 is built from 15 residues. In DNA, the CDR3 is TGCGCCAGCAGCCAAGGAGCGAAGGGGGCTTACGAGCAGTACTTC. This translates into CASSQGAKGAYEQYF.

The chain has TRBV5-1 and TRBJ2-5; tentative D call: TRBD2 (6 bases). CDR1 and CDR2 from the germline V gene are SGHRS and YFSETQ. Trimming left V 0 bases short and J 6 bases short, with 21 bases between. The CDR3 extends over 17 amino acids. Here the CDR3 reads CASSLAGTSNPGKTQYF. The CDR3 bases are TGCGCCAGCAGCTTGGCCGGGACTTCAAACCCGGGAAAGACCCAGTACTTC. Full variable domain (remainder filled in from reference TRBV5-1 and TRBJ2-5): KAGVTQTPRYLIKTRGQQVTLSCSPISGHRSVSWYQQTPGQGLQFLFEYFSETQRNKGNFPGRFSGRQFSNSRSEMNVSTLELGDSALYLCASSLAGTSNPGKTQYFGPGTRLLVL.

The rearrangement links TRBV28 to TRBJ2-7, with D uncertain. CDR1 and CDR2 (germline): MDHEN, SYDVKM. This CDR3 is built from 12 residues. V lost 3 bases and J lost 2, with 5 bases in between. Here the CDR3 reads CASSLAAYEQYF. The CDR3 DNA is TGTGCCAGCAGTTTGGCTGCCTACGAGCAGTACTTC. Filled out from reference TRBV28 and TRBJ2-7, the complete variable domain reads DVKVTQSSRYLVKRTGEKVFLECVQDMDHENMFWYRQDPGLGLRLIYFSYDVKMKEKGDIPEGYSVSREKKERFSLILESASTNQTSMYLCASSLAAYEQYFGPGTRLTVT.

Written as DNA, the CDR3 is TGTGCCTGGAGCCGGGACAGGGGGGCTCTAGGTGCTGGCTACACCTTC. It translates to CAWSRDRGALGAGYTF. V gene TRBV30 combines with J gene TRBJ1-2; 11 positions match TRBD1. The V and J ends lost 3 bases and 7 bases, in that order; junction bases with no gene match: 13. The CDR3 contains 16 residues. Germline CDR1 GTSNPN, CDR2 SVGIG (reference sequence).

J is TRBJ2-1 and V is TRBV5-1; D is uncertain. The CDR3 consists of 14 residues. Trimming removed 4 bases at V and 5 bases at J, with 13 bases between. Germline values: CDR1 SGHRS, CDR2 YFSETQ. Here the CDR3 DNA reads TGCGCCAGCAGCCCGGTTGTGGGGAACAATGAGCAGTTCTTC. Amino acid sequence: CASSPVVGNNEQFF. Together with reference TRBV5-1 and TRBJ2-1, the CDR3 gives the full variable domain: KAGVTQTPRYLIKTRGQQVTLSCSPISGHRSVSWYQQTPGQGLQFLFEYFSETQRNKGNFPGRFSGRQFSNSRSEMNVSTLELGDSALYLCASSPVVGNNEQFFGPGTRLTVL.

J is TRBJ2-1 and V is TRBV29-1; 8 nucleotides line up with TRBD1. Losses at the gene ends were 6 bases for V and 5 bases for J; bases not matched to a gene: 15. The CDR3 totals 16 residues. CDR1 is SQVTM and CDR2 is ANQGSEA in the germline V gene. CDR3 residues: CSVAPNPGQGHNEQFF. The CDR3 DNA follows: TGCAGCGTCGCACCCAACCCTGGACAGGGCCACAATGAGCAGTTCTTC.

V gene TRBV10-3 combines with J gene TRBJ1-2; 10 bases match TRBD1. Looked up from germline, CDR1 is ENHRY and CDR2 is SYGVKD. This CDR3 comprises 15 residues. Losses at the gene ends were 3 bases for V and 8 bases for J; bases not matched to a gene: 9. The CDR3 protein is CAISEGLDRGEGYTF. For the CDR3, the DNA is TGTGCCATCAGTGAAGGTCTGGACAGGGGGGAGGGCTACACCTTC.

In its sample, this clone was seen once. J is TRBJ1-5 and V is TRBV6-5; no clear D. The germline CDR1 and CDR2 sequences are MNHEY and SVGAGI. The CDR3 covers 15 residues. Trimming removed 6 bases from V and 0 bases from J, with 12 bases in between. The CDR3 protein is CASSHLGNSNQPQHF. In DNA, the CDR3 is TGTGCCAGCAGCCACCTAGGCAATAGCAATCAGCCCCAGCATTTT.

This clone has only one observation. The V gene is TRBV25-1, the J gene TRBJ2-1, with D possibly TRBD1 on 5 matching bases. Germline CDR1 MGHDK, CDR2 SYGVNS. The ends were cut back, 3 bases at V and 2 bases at J, with 11 bases in the middle. The CDR3 length is 15 residues. The CDR3, as DNA: TGTGCCAGCAGTGAGACAGCAATTCCCTACAATGAGCAGTTCTTC. Protein: CASSETAIPYNEQFF.

This clone was counted a single time. V usage is TRBV6-2 or TRBV6-3 and J usage is TRBJ2-3; D is undetermined. Germline V lookup: CDR1 MNHEY, CDR2 SVGEGT. This CDR3 spans 15 amino acids. Trimming took 4 bases from V and 4 from J, leaving 15 bases between them. CDR3 in DNA: TGTGCCAGCAGTTCTGACGCGTATGGGGCAGATACGCAGTATTTT. Its protein product is CASSSDAYGADTQYF.

The chain couples TRBV7-3 to TRBJ2-1; D gene unclear. The germline CDR1 and CDR2 sequences are SGHTA and FQGTGA. This CDR3 region has 17 residues. V was clipped by 0 bases and J by 0 bases, with 12 bases between them. The DNA of the CDR3 is TGTGCCAGCAGCTTAACGTCCCTAGGCAGCTCCTACAATGAGCAGTTCTTC. Amino acid sequence: CASSLTSLGSSYNEQFF.

CDR3 loop: CSVEDVKGPARNEQFF. CDR3 in DNA: TGCAGCGTTGAAGATGTTAAGGGCCCAGCCCGGAATGAGCAGTTCTTC. The rearrangement links TRBV29-1 to TRBJ2-1; D is uncertain. CDR1 SQVTM and CDR2 ANQGSEA come from the germline V gene. The ends were cut back, 0 bases at V and 7 bases at J, with 19 bases in the middle. There are 16 residues in the CDR3.

This clone is a singleton in its sample. This chain connects TRBV24-1 to TRBJ2-2; TRBD1 matches at 10 bases. This CDR3 has 16 residues. With 4 bases clipped from V and 4 bases from J, the junction kept 5 bases outside the gene matches. CDR1 is KGHDR and CDR2 is SFDVKD in the germline V gene. CDR3 coding DNA: TGTGCCACCAGTGACCCGACAGGGGGCGTCACCGGGGAGCTGTTTTTT. Amino acid sequence: CATSDPTGGVTGELFF.

V usage is TRBV6-2 or TRBV6-3 and J usage is TRBJ1-2, with D unresolved. Germline CDR1 is MNHEY and CDR2 is SVGEGT. V lost 2 bases and J 8 bases, leaving 21 bases between the germline ends. This CDR3 is built from 16 residues. CDR3 region: CASSYGVGLPGRGYTF. CDR3 DNA sequence: TGTGCCAGCAGTTACGGTGTCGGACTCCCGGGGAGGGGCTACACCTTC.